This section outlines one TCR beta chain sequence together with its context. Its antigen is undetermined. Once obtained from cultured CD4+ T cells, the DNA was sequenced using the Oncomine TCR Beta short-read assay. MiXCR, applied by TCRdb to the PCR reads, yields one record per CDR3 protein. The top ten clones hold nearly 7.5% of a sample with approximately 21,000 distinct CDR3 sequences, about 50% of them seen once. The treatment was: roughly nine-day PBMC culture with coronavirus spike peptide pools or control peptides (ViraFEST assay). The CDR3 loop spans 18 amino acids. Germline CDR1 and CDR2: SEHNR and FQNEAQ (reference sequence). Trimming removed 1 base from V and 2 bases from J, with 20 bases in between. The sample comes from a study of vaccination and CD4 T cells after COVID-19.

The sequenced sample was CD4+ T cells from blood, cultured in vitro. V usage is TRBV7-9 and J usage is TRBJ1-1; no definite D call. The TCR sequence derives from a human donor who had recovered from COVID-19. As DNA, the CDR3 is TGTGCCAGCAGCTTAGTGGAGGGTCGGGGAGTTGGCAACACTGAAGCTTTCTTT. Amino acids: CASSLVEGRGVGNTEAFF.